The 31 T cell receptor beta chains listed next were all sequenced from one sample in a study of T cell changes during pregnancy in multiple sclerosis. Using immunoSEQ multiplex PCR, the repertoire was profiled, and TCRdb retains in-frame clones only, with some absent. The sample records around 69,000 clones, around 92% being singletons. The sequencing here drew on peripheral blood, taken in the first trimester of pregnancy. These receptors all come from a female donor with multiple sclerosis, enrolled in a pregnancy study.

This sequence joins TRBV6-1 and TRBJ2-1, with 9 positions matching TRBD1. The CDR3 has 14 residues. J lost 2 bases, V lost 8 bases, and 4 bases had no gene match. The germline V gene encodes CDR1 MNHNS and CDR2 SASEGT. CDR3 protein: CASLTGGPYNEQFF. CDR3 nucleotide sequence: TGTGCCAGCCTGACAGGGGGTCCCTACAATGAGCAGTTCTTC.

This clone was recorded a few times. The chain recombines TRBV7-9 with TRBJ2-3; tentative D call: TRBD1 (5 bases). Trimming stripped 5 bases from V and 8 bases from J, with 20 bases between. This CDR3 is 15 amino acids long. Germline V gives CDR1 SEHNR, CDR2 FQNEAQ (reference sequence). The CDR3 here is CASSPGGAGRSTQYF. CDR3 coding DNA: TGTGCCAGCAGCCCCGGTGGGGCAGGGCGTTCTACGCAGTATTTT.

This sequence joins TRBV28 and TRBJ1-1; perhaps TRBD1 as D (6 bases). V was shortened by 10 bases and J by 0 bases, with 18 bases between the two germline ends. The V gene's germline CDR1 is MDHEN and CDR2 SYDVKM. The CDR3 runs 15 residues. The CDR3 bases are TGTGCCATCAAACCCAGGGGAAACATGAACACTGAAGCTTTCTTT. Translating it yields CAIKPRGNMNTEAFF.

The J gene is TRBJ2-3, the V gene TRBV5-1, with a possible D match to TRBD1 (6 bases). V lost 0 bases and J 6 bases, leaving 11 bases between the germline ends. CDR1 and CDR2 (germline): SGHRS, YFSETQ. The CDR3 contains 14 residues. The CDR3 sequence: CASSLELRGDTQYF. CDR3 DNA: TGCGCCAGCAGCTTGGAGCTGAGGGGGGATACGCAGTATTTT.

A single count supports this clone. The chain combines TRBV2 with TRBJ1-2; 11 bases align to TRBD1. The CDR3 loop spans 17 amino acids. Germline values: CDR1 SNHLY, CDR2 FYNNEI. Trimming cost V 6 bases and J 2 bases; bases outside gene matches: 11. The chain's CDR3 is CASSGWDRGRKNYGYTF. The DNA for the CDR3 is TGTGCCAGCAGCGGATGGGACAGGGGGAGGAAAAACTATGGCTACACCTTC.

V and J are TRBV27 and TRBJ1-1; maybe TRBD1 (5 bases). The CDR3 length is 13 residues. From germline, CDR1 is MNHEY and CDR2 SMNVEV (reference sequence). Trimming took off 3 bases at V and 4 bases at J, with 9 bases between the two ends. CDR3 in DNA: TGTGCCAGCAGTTTTCGGGGGGGCACTGAAGCTTTCTTT. It yields the protein CASSFRGGTEAFF.

The chain employs TRBV6-6 and TRBJ2-1, with TRBD2 matching over 14 bases. CDR3 size: 16 residues. CDR1 and CDR2 from the germline V gene are MNHNY and SVGAGI (reference sequence). V trimming: 4 bases; J trimming: 9 bases; junction bases outside the gene matches: 8. In DNA, the CDR3 is TGTGCCAGCAGTTTACCGGGACTAGCGGGAGTAGGTGAGCAGTTCTTC. Its translation: CASSLPGLAGVGEQFF.

This chain's CDR3 is CASSIWREGRYEQYF. CDR3 nucleotides: TGTGCCAGTAGTATATGGCGGGAGGGCCGGTACGAGCAGTACTTC. The gene calls are TRBV19 and TRBJ2-7, with 9 nucleotides matching TRBD2. The V and J ends lost 2 bases and 4 bases, in that order; junction bases with no gene match: 6. This CDR3 comprises 15 residues. Germline loops: CDR1 LNHDA, CDR2 SQIVND (reference sequence).

The gene calls are TRBV28 and TRBJ2-1; perhaps TRBD2 as D (7 bases). Germline V lookup: CDR1 MDHEN, CDR2 SYDVKM. This CDR3 is built from 14 residues. Trimming took off 5 bases at V and 6 bases at J, with 14 bases between the two ends. CDR3 sequence: CASSVGGQTNEQFF. The CDR3 DNA reads TGTGCCAGCAGTGTGGGGGGGCAGACCAATGAGCAGTTCTTC.

V gene TRBV6-6 combines with J gene TRBJ1-5; the D is unclear. The germline V gene has CDR1 MNHNY and CDR2 SVGAGI (reference sequence). The CDR3 is 14 residues long. Trimming took 6 bases from V and 4 from J, leaving 13 bases between them. The CDR3 reads CASSPGTANQPQHF. As DNA, the CDR3 is TGTGCCAGCAGCCCAGGCACGGCGAATCAGCCCCAGCATTTT.

The J gene is TRBJ2-5, the V gene TRBV29-1; 8 bases align to TRBD1. J lost 9 bases, V lost 6 bases, and 6 bases had no gene match. The CDR3 totals 11 residues. Germline assignment: CDR1 SQVTM and CDR2 ANQGSEA. CDR3 sequence: CSVIPQGAQYF. CDR3 bases: TGCAGCGTGATCCCACAGGGGGCCCAGTACTTC.

CDR3 loop: CASSRGGDTQYF. In DNA, the CDR3 is TGTGCCAGCAGCCGGGGGGGAGATACGCAGTATTTT. V gene TRBV7-9 combines with J gene TRBJ2-3; 8 bases match TRBD2. Per the germline V gene, CDR1 is SEHNR and CDR2 is FQNEAQ (reference sequence). Trimming at V came to 5 bases and at J to 5 bases, leaving 0 bases not matched to a gene. CDR3 length equals 12 residues.

The J gene is TRBJ1-1, the V gene TRBV27; tentative D call: TRBD1 (6 bases). Germline CDR1 reads MNHEY; CDR2 reads SMNVEV (reference sequence). Trimming removed 2 bases at V and 8 bases at J, with 15 bases between. The CDR3 spans 14 residues. DNA of the CDR3: TGTGCCAGCAGTTTAACGCGTGGCGACAGGGAAGCTTTCTTT. Its translation is CASSLTRGDREAFF.

This rearrangement joins TRBV21-1 to TRBJ2-6; the table gives TRBD1 as D, unverified against the DNA. TRBV21-1 is labeled a pseudogene. CDR3 size: 18 residues. In DNA form, the CDR3 reads TGTGCCAGCAGCACTGGGACAGCTACCCTCTCTGGGGCCAACGTCCTGACTTTC. Residues: CASSTGTATLSGANVLTF.

This chain joins TRBV7-3 and TRBJ2-1; 8 bases are a match to TRBD2. J lost 7 bases, V lost 3 bases, and 5 bases had no gene match. Germline CDR1 is SGHTA and CDR2 is FQGTGA. CDR3 size: 14 residues. DNA of the CDR3: TGTGCCAGCAGCTTCGGGAGGGAGTCGAATGAGCAGTTCTTC. Translating gives CASSFGRESNEQFF.

The chain recombines TRBV5-6 with TRBJ2-4; D may be TRBD1 (5 bases). V was pared by 3 bases and J by 8 bases, with 18 bases between. Germline CDR1 is SGHDT and CDR2 is YYEEEE. The CDR3 spans 15 residues. CDR3 amino acids: CASSWSVGPRDIQYF. CDR3 sequence (DNA): TGTGCCAGCAGCTGGAGCGTGGGTCCCAGGGACATTCAGTACTTC.

V usage is TRBV29-1 and J usage is TRBJ1-2; 9 bases map to TRBD1. V gave up 2 bases and J gave up 4 bases; unmatched junction bases: 14. This CDR3 is 17 amino acids long. Germline assignment: CDR1 SQVTM and CDR2 ANQGSEA. The CDR3 coding sequence is TGCAGCGTTGAAAGGGGAACAGGGGGCTATCACCTCTATGGCTACACCTTC. It codes for CSVERGTGGYHLYGYTF.

The rearrangement joins TRBV27 to TRBJ1-2, with 9 bases that match TRBD1. CDR3 length equals 14 residues. The ends lost 5 bases at V and 7 bases at J; junction bases unmatched: 8. Per the germline V gene, CDR1 is MNHEY and CDR2 is SMNVEV (reference sequence). The CDR3 loop is CASSKRDRESGYTF. DNA for the CDR3: TGTGCCAGCAGTAAACGGGACAGGGAATCTGGCTACACCTTC.

This chain links TRBV19 with TRBJ2-7; D is perhaps TRBD1 (5 bases). Trimming stripped 6 bases from V and 4 bases from J, with 13 bases between. This CDR3 has 13 amino acids. From germline, CDR1 is LNHDA and CDR2 SQIVND (reference sequence). The CDR3 DNA reads TGTGCCAGTAGCGACCCCAGGGATTACGAGCAGTACTTC. It yields the protein CASSDPRDYEQYF.

This clone has only one observation. This sequence joins TRBV6-5 and TRBJ2-3; 8 nucleotides match TRBD2. V shed 6 bases and J 4 bases; nucleotides not matched to a gene: 6. The CDR3 spans 14 residues. CDR1 and CDR2 (germline): MNHEY, SVGAGI. CDR3 in amino acids: CASSRAGVADTQYF. The CDR3 DNA reads as TGTGCCAGCAGCCGAGCGGGAGTAGCAGATACGCAGTATTTT.

This chain uses TRBV19 with TRBJ2-3; 10 positions match TRBD2. Per germline, CDR1 LNHDA and CDR2 SQIVND (reference sequence). This CDR3 is 15 amino acids long. With 4 bases clipped from V and 2 bases from J, the junction kept 3 bases outside the gene matches. The CDR3 protein is CASSTTSGPTDTQYF. CDR3 bases: TGTGCCAGTAGTACGACTAGCGGGCCCACAGATACGCAGTATTTT.

The rearrangement uses TRBV19 and TRBJ2-1, with D possibly matching TRBD2 (6 bases). The germline V and J ends were trimmed by 1 base and 5 bases, with 12 bases remaining between them. Germline CDR1 is LNHDA and CDR2 is SQIVND (reference sequence). The CDR3 extends over 15 amino acids. This CDR3 reads CASSIVRGLNNEQFF. CDR3 nucleotides: TGTGCCAGTAGTATAGTCCGGGGGTTAAACAATGAGCAGTTCTTC.

J is TRBJ2-1 and V is TRBV6-4; 10 nucleotides agree with TRBD2. This CDR3 region has 15 residues. In germline, CDR1 is MRHNA, CDR2 SNTAGT. The trim removed 0 bases at V and 8 bases at J, leaving 4 bases unmatched. The CDR3 region has the DNA TGTGCCAGCAGTGACTCGGGACTAGCGACGGATGAGCAGTTCTTC. Translation gives CASSDSGLATDEQFF.

The CDR3 region is CASSHRDSFYEQYF. CDR3 coding DNA: TGTGCCAGCAGCCACCGGGACAGCTTTTACGAGCAGTACTTC. The chain has TRBV7-9 and TRBJ2-7, with 7 nucleotides matching TRBD1. The CDR3 extends over 14 amino acids. The V and J ends lost 5 bases and 4 bases, in that order; junction bases with no gene match: 8. Germline CDR1 SEHNR, CDR2 FQNEAQ (reference sequence).

The rearrangement joins TRBV14 to TRBJ2-7; maybe TRBD1 (6 bases). V shed 4 bases and J shed 6 bases, with 10 bases lying between them. The CDR3 spans 12 residues. CDR1 is SGHDN, CDR2 FVKESK, per germline. The CDR3: CASSPPGVEQYF. Written as DNA, the CDR3 is TGTGCCAGCAGCCCCCCAGGGGTCGAGCAGTACTTC.

This chain uses TRBV15 with TRBJ2-2; perhaps TRBD1 as D (5 bases). CDR3 length: 18 residues. Looked up from germline, CDR1 is LNHNV and CDR2 is YYDKDF (reference sequence). V lost 3 bases to trimming and J lost 0 bases, with 17 bases between them. The CDR3 protein is CATSRFARRQTNTGELFF. In DNA form, the CDR3 reads TGTGCCACCAGCAGGTTCGCTAGGAGACAGACGAACACCGGGGAGCTGTTTTTT.

V is TRBV2 and J is TRBJ2-7; TRBD1 aligns across 9 bases. The CDR3 runs to 16 residues. V lost 6 bases, J lost 3 bases, and 12 bases stayed unmatched. Germline lookup yields CDR1 SNHLY and CDR2 FYNNEI. CDR3 residues: CASSTQGASPLYEQYF. The CDR3, as DNA: TGTGCCAGCAGCACACAGGGGGCGAGTCCCCTCTACGAGCAGTACTTC.

CDR3 DNA sequence: TGTGCCAGCAGCTTAGACGTCCGGACAGGGGCCTACGAGCAGTACTTC. The encoded protein is CASSLDVRTGAYEQYF. The chain employs TRBV7-8 and TRBJ2-7, with 9 bases that match TRBD1. Trimming at V came to 1 base and at J to 2 bases, leaving 6 bases not matched to a gene. CDR1 is SGHVS, CDR2 FQNEAQ, per germline. The CDR3 is made up of 16 amino acids.

This sequence joins TRBV2 and TRBJ2-4; D is possibly TRBD2 (6 bases). Per germline, CDR1 SNHLY and CDR2 FYNNEI. The CDR3 is 13 amino acids. The V end lost 5 bases, the J end lost 7 bases, and 12 bases lay between the germline ends. As DNA, the CDR3 is TGTGCCAGCAGTCCCGGACGGGGGAACATTCAGTACTTC. It encodes CASSPGRGNIQYF.

This clone showed up just once. The chain recombines TRBV4-1 with TRBJ1-2; TRBD1 aligns across 11 bases. The CDR3 sequence is 18 residues long. V was pared by 4 bases and J by 0 bases, with 10 bases of the junction left unmatched. CDR1 MGHRA and CDR2 YSYEKL come from the germline V gene. The CDR3 DNA is TGCGCCAGCAGCCGATTGGACAGGGGGCTTACTTCTAACTATGGCTACACCTTC. This codes for CASSRLDRGLTSNYGYTF.

The rearrangement uses TRBV5-6 and TRBJ2-1, with D maybe TRBD1 (5 bases). V lost 2 bases and J 4 bases, leaving 7 bases between the germline ends. CDR3 length equals 13 residues. In germline, CDR1 is SGHDT, CDR2 YYEEEE. CDR3 nucleotides: TGTGCCAGCAGCTTTGACAGTTACAATGAGCAGTTCTTC. Translating gives CASSFDSYNEQFF.